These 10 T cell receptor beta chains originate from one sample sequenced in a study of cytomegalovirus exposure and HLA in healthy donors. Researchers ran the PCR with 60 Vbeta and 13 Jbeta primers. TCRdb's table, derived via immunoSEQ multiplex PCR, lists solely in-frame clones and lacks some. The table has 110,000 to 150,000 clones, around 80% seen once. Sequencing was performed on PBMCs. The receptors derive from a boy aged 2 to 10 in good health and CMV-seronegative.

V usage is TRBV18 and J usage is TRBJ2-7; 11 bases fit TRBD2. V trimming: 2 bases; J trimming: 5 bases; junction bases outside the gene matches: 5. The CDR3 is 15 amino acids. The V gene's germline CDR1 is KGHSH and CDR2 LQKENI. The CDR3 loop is CASSPTSGRPDEQYF. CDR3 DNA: TGTGCCAGCTCACCAACTAGCGGGAGACCGGACGAGCAGTACTTC.

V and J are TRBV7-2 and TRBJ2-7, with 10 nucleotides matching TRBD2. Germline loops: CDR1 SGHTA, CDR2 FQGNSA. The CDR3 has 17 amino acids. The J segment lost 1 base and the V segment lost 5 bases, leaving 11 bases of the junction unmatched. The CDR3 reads CASSQPRIAGGSYEQYF. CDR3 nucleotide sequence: TGTGCCAGCAGCCAACCCCGCATAGCGGGAGGATCCTACGAGCAGTACTTC. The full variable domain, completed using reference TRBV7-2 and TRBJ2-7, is GAGVSQSPSNKVTEKGKDVELRCDPISGHTALYWYRQSLGQGLEFLIYFQGNSAPDKSGLPSDRFSAERTGGSVSTLTIQRTQQEDSAVYLCASSQPRIAGGSYEQYFGPGTRLTVT.

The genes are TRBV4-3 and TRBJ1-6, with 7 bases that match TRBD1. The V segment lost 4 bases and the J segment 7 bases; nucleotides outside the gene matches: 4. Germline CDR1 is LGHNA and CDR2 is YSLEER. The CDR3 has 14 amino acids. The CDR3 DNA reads TGCGCCAGCAGCCCTGGGACAGCCAATTCACCCCTCCACTTT. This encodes CASSPGTANSPLHF.

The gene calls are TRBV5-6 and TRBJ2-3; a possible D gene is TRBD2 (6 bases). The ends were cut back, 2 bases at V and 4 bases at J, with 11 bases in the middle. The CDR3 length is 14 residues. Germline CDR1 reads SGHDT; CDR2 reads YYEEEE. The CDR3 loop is CASSFGSGPDTQYF. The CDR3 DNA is TGTGCCAGCAGCTTTGGTAGCGGTCCAGATACGCAGTATTTT.

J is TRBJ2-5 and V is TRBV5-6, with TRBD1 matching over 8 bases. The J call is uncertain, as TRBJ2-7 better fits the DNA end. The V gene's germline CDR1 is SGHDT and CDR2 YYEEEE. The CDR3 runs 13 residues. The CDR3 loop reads CASSRTGSYEQYF. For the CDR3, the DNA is TGTGCCAGCAGTCGGACAGGGAGTTACGAGCAGTACTTC.

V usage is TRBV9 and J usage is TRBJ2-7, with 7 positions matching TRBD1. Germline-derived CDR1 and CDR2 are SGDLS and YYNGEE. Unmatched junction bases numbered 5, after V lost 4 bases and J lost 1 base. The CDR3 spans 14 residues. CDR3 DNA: TGTGCCAGCAGCAAACGGGACAGATCCTACGAGCAGTACTTC. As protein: CASSKRDRSYEQYF.

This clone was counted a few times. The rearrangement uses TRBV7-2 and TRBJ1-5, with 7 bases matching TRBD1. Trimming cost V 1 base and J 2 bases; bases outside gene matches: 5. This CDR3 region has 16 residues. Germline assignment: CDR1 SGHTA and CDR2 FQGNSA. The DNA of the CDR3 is TGTGCCAGCAGCTTAGGGGTAGGGGGCTGCAATCAGCCCCAGCATTTT. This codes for CASSLGVGGCNQPQHF.

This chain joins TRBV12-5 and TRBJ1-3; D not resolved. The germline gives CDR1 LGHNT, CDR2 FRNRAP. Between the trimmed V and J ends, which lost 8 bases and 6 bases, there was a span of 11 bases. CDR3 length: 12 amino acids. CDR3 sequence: CASPEPPNTIYF. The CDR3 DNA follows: TGTGCTAGTCCGGAGCCCCCAAACACCATATATTTT.

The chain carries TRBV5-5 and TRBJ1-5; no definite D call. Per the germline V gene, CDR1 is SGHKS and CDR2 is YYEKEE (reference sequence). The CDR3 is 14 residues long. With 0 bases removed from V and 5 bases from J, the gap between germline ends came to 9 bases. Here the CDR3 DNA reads TGTGCCAGCAGCTTGGGACATAAGGATCAGCCCCAGCATTTT. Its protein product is CASSLGHKDQPQHF. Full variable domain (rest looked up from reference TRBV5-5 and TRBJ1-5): DAGVTQSPTHLIKTRGQQVTLRCSPISGHKSVSWYQQVLGQGPQFIFQYYEKEERGRGNFPDRFSARQFPNYSSELNVNALLLGDSALYLCASSLGHKDQPQHFGDGTRLSIL.

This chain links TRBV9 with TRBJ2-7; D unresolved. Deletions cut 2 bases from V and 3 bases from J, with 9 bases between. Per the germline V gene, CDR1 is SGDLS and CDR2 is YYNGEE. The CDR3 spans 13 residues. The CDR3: CASSVLSGYEQYF. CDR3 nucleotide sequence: TGTGCCAGCAGCGTTCTATCGGGCTACGAGCAGTACTTC. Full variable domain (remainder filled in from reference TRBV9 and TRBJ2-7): DSGVTQTPKHLITATGQRVTLRCSPRSGDLSVYWYQQSLDQGLQFLIQYYNGEERAKGNILERFSAQQFPDLHSELNLSSLELGDSALYFCASSVLSGYEQYFGPGTRLTVT.